This T cell receptor beta chain was found in a study of CD8+ T cells in alopecia areata. Turning to the study itself: Dosing with tofacitinib proceeded for 6 to 18 months, followed by 6 months off drug.

Extraction of RNA preceded its reverse transcription into cDNA, which served as the sequencing template. TCRdb's copy holds only in-frame clones and misses some; the assay was immunoSEQ multiplex PCR. Of roughly 210,000 clones listed, roughly 40% are singletons. This clone was counted ten times or more. The germline V gene encodes CDR1 ENHRY and CDR2 SYGVKD. The CDR3 consists of 11 residues. V lost 8 bases, J lost 7 bases, and 9 bases lay in between. Treatment reported: oral pan-JAK inhibitor, 5-10 mg twice daily. Patients with alopecia areata provided lesional scalp punch biopsies as well as peripheral blood.

The chain joins TRBV10-3 to TRBJ2-1; the D is unclear. The sequence came from a human donor with alopecia areata. The sequenced sample was CD4+ T cells sorted from blood, obtained around week 36, from a patient treated with tofacitinib. The CDR3 DNA follows: TGTGCCATCGAGATCCGGAATGAGCAGTTCTTC. Translating gives CAIEIRNEQFF.